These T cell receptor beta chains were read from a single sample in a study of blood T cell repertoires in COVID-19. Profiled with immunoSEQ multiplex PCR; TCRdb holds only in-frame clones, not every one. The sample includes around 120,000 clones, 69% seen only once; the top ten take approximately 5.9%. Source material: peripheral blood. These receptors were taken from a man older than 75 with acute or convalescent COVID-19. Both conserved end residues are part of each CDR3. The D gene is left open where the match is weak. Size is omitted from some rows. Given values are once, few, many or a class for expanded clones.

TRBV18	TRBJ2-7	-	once	CASSAAGQATYEQYF	TGTGCCAGCTCAGCAGCGGGACAGGCTACCTACGAGCAGTACTTC
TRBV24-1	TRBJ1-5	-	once	CATSDNRVEAQHF	TGTGCCACCAGTGATAACCGGGTCGAGGCCCAGCATTTT
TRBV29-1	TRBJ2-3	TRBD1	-	CSVEPNGDRGSTDTQYF	TGCAGCGTTGAACCGAATGGGGACAGGGGTTCCACAGATACGCAGTATTTT
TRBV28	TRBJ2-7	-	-	CASSPLGTEVLEQYF	TGTGCCAGCAGTCCGCTGGGTACGGAGGTTCTCGAGCAGTACTTC
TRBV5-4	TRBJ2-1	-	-	CASSRSGYYDNEQFF	TGTGCCAGCAGTCGGAGCGGGTACTACGACAATGAGCAGTTCTTC
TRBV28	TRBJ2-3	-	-	CASSFQQGNTQYF	TGTGCCAGCAGTTTCCAACAGGGTAATACGCAGTATTTT
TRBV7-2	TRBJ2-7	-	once	CASSYRSAAYEQYF	TGTGCCAGCAGCTACCGATCTGCGGCCTACGAGCAGTACTTC
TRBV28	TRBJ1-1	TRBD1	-	CASSPWTGLTEAFF	TGTGCCAGCAGTCCTTGGACAGGGCTAACTGAAGCTTTCTTT
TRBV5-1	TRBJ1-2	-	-	CASSLGAGALGYGYTF	TGCGCCAGCAGCTTGGGAGCAGGGGCACTGGGCTATGGCTACACCTTC
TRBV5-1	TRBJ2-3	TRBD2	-	CASSLPSGITTDTQYF	TGCGCCAGCAGCTTGCCCAGCGGGATCACCACAGATACGCAGTATTTT
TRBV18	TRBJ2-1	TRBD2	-	CASSPPGLAGDNEQFF	TGTGCCAGCTCACCACCTGGACTAGCGGGGGACAATGAGCAGTTCTTC
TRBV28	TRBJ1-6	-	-	CASSFEVSPLHF	TGTGCCAGCAGTTTCGAGGTTTCACCCCTCCACTTT
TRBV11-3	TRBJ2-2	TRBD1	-	CASSRDRDTGELFF	TGTGCCAGCAGCAGAGACAGGGACACCGGGGAGCTGTTTTTT
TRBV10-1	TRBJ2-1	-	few	CASSARESYNEQFF	TGCGCCAGCAGTGCCCGGGAATCCTACAATGAGCAGTTCTTC
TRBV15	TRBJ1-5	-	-	CATSPVGFLGGQPQHF	TGTGCCACCAGCCCTGTGGGGTTCCTGGGAGGTCAGCCCCAGCATTTT
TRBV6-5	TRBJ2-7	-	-	CASSPDSRPNEQYF	TGTGCCAGCAGTCCAGACAGCCGTCCTAACGAGCAGTACTTC
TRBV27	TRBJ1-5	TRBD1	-	CASSRGTGVRNQPQHF	TGTGCCAGCAGTCGGGGGACAGGGGTCCGCAATCAGCCCCAGCATTTT
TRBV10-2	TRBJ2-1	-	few	CASREEGHRMGEQFF	TGCGCCAGCAGGGAAGAGGGACACAGGATGGGTGAGCAGTTCTTC
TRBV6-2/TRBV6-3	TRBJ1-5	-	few	CASSYGRFQPQHF	TGTGCCAGCAGTTACGGGAGATTTCAGCCCCAGCATTTT
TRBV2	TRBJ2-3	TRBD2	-	CASSPGLAGVDTQYF	TGTGCCAGCAGCCCGGGACTAGCGGGAGTAGATACGCAGTATTTT
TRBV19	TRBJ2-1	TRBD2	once	CASSKSPRPLAGGIYNEQFF	TGTGCCAGTAGCAAGTCTCCCCGCCCCCTAGCGGGAGGTATCTACAATGAGCAGTTCTTC
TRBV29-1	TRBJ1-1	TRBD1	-	CSATGQGASEAFF	TGCAGCGCTACGGGACAGGGGGCCTCCGAAGCTTTCTTT
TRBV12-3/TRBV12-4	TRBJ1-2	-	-	CASSLGHNYGYTF	TGTGCCAGCAGTCTGGGACACAACTATGGCTACACCTTC
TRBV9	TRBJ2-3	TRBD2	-	CASSASSGRRSDTQYF	TGTGCCAGCAGCGCCTCTAGCGGGAGGAGGTCAGATACGCAGTATTTT
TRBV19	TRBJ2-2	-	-	CASTLRGRGDSGELFF	TGTGCCAGTACCCTGCGGGGCAGGGGGGACTCCGGGGAGCTGTTTTTT
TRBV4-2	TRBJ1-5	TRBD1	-	CASSQDGRQGLGQPQHF	TGTGCCAGCAGCCAAGACGGCAGACAGGGCTTAGGACAGCCCCAGCATTTT
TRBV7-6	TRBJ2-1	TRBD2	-	CASSLSPGLAGSGNEQFF	TGTGCCAGCAGCCTTAGCCCGGGACTAGCGGGGAGTGGGAATGAGCAGTTCTTC
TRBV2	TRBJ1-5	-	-	CASTEPGVQPQHF	TGTGCCAGCACCGAACCAGGGGTTCAGCCCCAGCATTTT
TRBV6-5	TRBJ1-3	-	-	CASSYTGFGNTIYF	TGTGCCAGCAGTTACACAGGATTTGGAAACACCATATATTTT
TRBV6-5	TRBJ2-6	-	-	CASTLRGAGANVLTF	TGTGCCAGCACCCTCCGCGGGGCTGGGGCCAACGTCCTGACTTTC
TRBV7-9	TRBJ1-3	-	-	CASRGAQGNTIYF	TGTGCCAGCAGAGGGGCGCAAGGAAACACCATATATTTT
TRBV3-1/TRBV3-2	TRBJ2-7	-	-	CASSRTLQGSFSYEQYF	TGTGCCAGCAGCCGGACACTCCAGGGTTCCTTTTCCTACGAGCAGTACTTC
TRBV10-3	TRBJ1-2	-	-	CAISELEQNGYTF	TGTGCCATCAGTGAGTTAGAACAGAATGGCTACACCTTC
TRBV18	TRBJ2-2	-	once	CASSQNPSGISTGELFF	TGTGCCAGCTCACAAAACCCGTCAGGGATTTCCACCGGGGAGCTGTTTTTT
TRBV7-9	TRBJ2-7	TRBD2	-	CASTAAGGRNEQYF	TGTGCCAGCACCGCGGCGGGGGGAAGGAACGAGCAGTACTTC
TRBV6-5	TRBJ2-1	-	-	CAGGAGGVLEQFF	TGTGCAGGAGGAGCTGGGGGCGTGCTTGAGCAGTTCTTC
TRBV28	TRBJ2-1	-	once	CASTRAYNEQFF	TGTGCCAGCACCCGGGCCTACAATGAGCAGTTCTTC
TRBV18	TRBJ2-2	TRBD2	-	CASSPTIGSGRARNTGELFF	TGTGCCAGCTCACCGACAATTGGTAGCGGGAGGGCCCGGAACACCGGGGAGCTGTTTTTT
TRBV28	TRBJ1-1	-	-	CASSLQVKNTEAFF	TGTGCCAGCAGTTTACAGGTGAAGAACACTGAAGCTTTCTTT
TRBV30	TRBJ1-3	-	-	CAWSVRRGSGNTIYF	TGTGCCTGGAGTGTACGCAGGGGCTCTGGAAACACCATATATTTT
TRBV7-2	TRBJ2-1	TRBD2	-	CASSGLAGVEQFF	TGTGCCAGCAGCGGTCTAGCGGGAGTTGAGCAGTTCTTC
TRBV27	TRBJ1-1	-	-	CASSPEGPAYTEAFF	TGTGCCAGCAGTCCCGAGGGTCCAGCCTACACTGAAGCTTTCTTT
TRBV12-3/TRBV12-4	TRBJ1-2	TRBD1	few	CASSRGQVYGYTF	TGTGCCAGCAGCCGGGGACAGGTCTATGGCTACACCTTC
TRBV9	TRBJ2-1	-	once	CASSPTPRGGTDNEQFF	TGTGCCAGCAGCCCTACGCCCCGGGGCGGGACCGACAATGAGCAGTTCTTC
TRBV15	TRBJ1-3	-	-	CATSSGLGNTIYF	TGTGCCACCAGTTCAGGGCTCGGAAACACCATATATTTT
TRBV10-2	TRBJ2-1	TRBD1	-	CASSGLPGTGSSRGWNEQFF	TGCGCCAGCAGTGGGCTCCCCGGGACAGGGAGTTCCCGGGGCTGGAATGAGCAGTTCTTC
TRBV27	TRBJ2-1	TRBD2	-	CASSPLAGGYNEQFF	TGTGCCAGCAGTCCTCTAGCGGGAGGGTACAATGAGCAGTTCTTC
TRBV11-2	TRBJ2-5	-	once	CASSLVPGVEETQYF	TGTGCCAGCAGCTTAGTCCCGGGGGTGGAAGAGACCCAGTACTTC
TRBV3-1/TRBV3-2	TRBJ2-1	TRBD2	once	CASSLAGGRDNEQFF	TGTGCCAGCAGCCTAGCGGGAGGGAGGGACAATGAGCAGTTCTTC
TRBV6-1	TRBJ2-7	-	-	CASSDLGTSSYEQYF	TGTGCCAGCAGTGACCTCGGGACAAGCTCCTACGAGCAGTACTTC
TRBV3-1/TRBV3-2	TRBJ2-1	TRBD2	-	CASSQIAGDGNEQFF	TGTGCCAGCAGCCAAATAGCGGGAGATGGGAATGAGCAGTTCTTC
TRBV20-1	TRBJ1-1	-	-	CSAKLNTEAFF	TGCAGTGCTAAGCTGAACACTGAAGCTTTCTTT
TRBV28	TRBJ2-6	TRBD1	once	CASSPQTWTGDYSGANVLTF	TGTGCCAGCAGTCCACAGACCTGGACAGGGGACTACTCTGGGGCCAACGTCCTGACTTTC
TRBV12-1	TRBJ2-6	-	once	CASSSQAGQDLYGANVLTF	TGTGCCAGCAGCTCCCAAGCGGGACAGGACCTCTATGGGGCCAACGTCCTGACTTTC
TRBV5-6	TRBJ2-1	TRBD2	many	CASSYSTSGRPNEQFF	TGTGCCAGCAGCTACTCGACTAGCGGGCGACCCAATGAGCAGTTCTTC
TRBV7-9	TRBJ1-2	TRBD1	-	CASSPSGQGGYTF	TGTGCCAGCAGCCCATCCGGACAGGGGGGCTACACCTTC
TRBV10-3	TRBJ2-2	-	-	CAIRRTENTGELFF	TGTGCCATCAGGAGGACAGAAAACACCGGGGAGCTGTTTTTT